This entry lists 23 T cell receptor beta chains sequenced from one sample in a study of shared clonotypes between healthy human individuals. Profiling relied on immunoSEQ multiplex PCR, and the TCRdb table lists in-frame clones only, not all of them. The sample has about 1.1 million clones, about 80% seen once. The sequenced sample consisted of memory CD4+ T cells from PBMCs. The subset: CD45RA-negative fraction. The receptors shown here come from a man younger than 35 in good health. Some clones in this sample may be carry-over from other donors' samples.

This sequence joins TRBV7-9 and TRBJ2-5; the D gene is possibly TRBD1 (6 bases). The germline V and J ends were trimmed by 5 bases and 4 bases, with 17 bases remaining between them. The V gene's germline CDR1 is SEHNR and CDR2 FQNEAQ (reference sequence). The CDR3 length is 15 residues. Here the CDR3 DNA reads TGTGCCAGCAGCGCAAGCACAGGGTGGGGAGAGACCCAGTACTTC. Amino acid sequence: CASSASTGWGETQYF.

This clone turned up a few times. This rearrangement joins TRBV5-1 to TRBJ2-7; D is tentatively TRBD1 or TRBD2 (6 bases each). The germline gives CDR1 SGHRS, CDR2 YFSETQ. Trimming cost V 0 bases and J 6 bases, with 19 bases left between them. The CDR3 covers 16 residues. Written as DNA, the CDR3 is TGCGCCAGCAGCTTGGCCGGGGGCCAGGGCCCCGGCGAGCAGTACTTC. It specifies CASSLAGGQGPGEQYF.

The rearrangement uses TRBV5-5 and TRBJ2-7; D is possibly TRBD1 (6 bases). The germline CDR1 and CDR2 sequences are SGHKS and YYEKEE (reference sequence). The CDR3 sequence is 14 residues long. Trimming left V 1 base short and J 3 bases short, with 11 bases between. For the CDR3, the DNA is TGTGCCAGCAGCTTGCACAGGGAAAGCTACGAGCAGTACTTC. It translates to CASSLHRESYEQYF. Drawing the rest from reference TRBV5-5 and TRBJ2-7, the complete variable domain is DAGVTQSPTHLIKTRGQQVTLRCSPISGHKSVSWYQQVLGQGPQFIFQYYEKEERGRGNFPDRFSARQFPNYSSELNVNALLLGDSALYLCASSLHRESYEQYFGPGTRLTVT.

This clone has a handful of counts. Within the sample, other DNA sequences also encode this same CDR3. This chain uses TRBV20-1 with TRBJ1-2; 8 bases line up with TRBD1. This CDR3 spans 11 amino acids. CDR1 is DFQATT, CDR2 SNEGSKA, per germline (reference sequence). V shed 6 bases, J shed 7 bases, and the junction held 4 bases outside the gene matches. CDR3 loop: CSARQGFGYTF. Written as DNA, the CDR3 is TGCAGTGCAAGACAGGGGTTTGGCTACACCTTC.

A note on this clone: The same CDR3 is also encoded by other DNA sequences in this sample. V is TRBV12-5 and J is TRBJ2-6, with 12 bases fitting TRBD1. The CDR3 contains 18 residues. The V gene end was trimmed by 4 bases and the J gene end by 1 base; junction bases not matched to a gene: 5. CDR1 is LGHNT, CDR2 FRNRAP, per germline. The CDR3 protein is CASGSPGQGASGANVLTF. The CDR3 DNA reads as TGTGCTAGTGGTTCTCCGGGACAGGGGGCATCTGGGGCCAACGTCCTGACTTTC.

The CDR3 loop reads CASSPLGKGNTIYF. In DNA form, the CDR3 reads TGTGCCAGCAGCCCGCTGGGGAAAGGGAACACCATATATTTT. This chain connects TRBV9 to TRBJ1-3, with D uncertain. The CDR3 sequence is 14 residues long. CDR1 and CDR2 from the germline V gene are SGDLS and YYNGEE. Deletions cut 4 bases from V and 7 bases from J, with 15 bases between.

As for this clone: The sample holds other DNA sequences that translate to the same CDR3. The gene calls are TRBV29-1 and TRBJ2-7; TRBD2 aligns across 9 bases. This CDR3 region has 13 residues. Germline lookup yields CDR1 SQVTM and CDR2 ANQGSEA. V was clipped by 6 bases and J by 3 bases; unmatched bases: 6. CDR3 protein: CSVAGTSSYEQYF. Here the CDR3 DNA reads TGCAGCGTCGCCGGGACTAGCAGCTACGAGCAGTACTTC.

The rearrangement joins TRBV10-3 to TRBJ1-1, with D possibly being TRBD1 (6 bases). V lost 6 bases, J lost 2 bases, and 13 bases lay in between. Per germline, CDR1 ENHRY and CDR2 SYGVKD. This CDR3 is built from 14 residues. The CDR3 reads CAIRGGQGNTEAFF. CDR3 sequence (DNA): TGTGCCATCAGGGGGGGGCAGGGAAACACTGAAGCTTTCTTT.

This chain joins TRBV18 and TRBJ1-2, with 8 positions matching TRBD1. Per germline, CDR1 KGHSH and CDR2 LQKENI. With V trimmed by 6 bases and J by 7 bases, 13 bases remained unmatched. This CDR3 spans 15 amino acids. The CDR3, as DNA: TGTGCCAGCTCCCCAGGACAGGGACTTACAGCTGGCTACACCTTC. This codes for CASSPGQGLTAGYTF. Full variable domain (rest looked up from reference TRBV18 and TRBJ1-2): NAGVMQNPRHLVRRRGQEARLRCSPMKGHSHVYWYRQLPEEGLKFMVYLQKENIIDESGMPKERFSAEFPKEGPSILRIQQVVRGDSAAYFCASSPGQGLTAGYTFGSGTRLTVV.

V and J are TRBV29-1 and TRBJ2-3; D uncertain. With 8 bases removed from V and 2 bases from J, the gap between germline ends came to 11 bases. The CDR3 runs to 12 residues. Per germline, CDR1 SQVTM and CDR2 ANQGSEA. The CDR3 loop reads CSLARTTDTQYF. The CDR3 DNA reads TGCAGCTTGGCGCGGACCACAGATACGCAGTATTTT.

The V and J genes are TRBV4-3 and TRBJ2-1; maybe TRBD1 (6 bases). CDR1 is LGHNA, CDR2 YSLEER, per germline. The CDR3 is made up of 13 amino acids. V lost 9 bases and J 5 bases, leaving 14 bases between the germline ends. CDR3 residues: CARRTTGHNEQFF. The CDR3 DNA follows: TGCGCCAGACGAACAACAGGGCACAATGAGCAGTTCTTC.

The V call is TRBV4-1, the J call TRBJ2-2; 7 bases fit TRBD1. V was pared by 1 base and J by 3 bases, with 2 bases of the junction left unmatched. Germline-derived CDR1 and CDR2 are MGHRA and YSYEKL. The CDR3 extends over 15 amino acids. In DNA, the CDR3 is TGCGCCAGCAGCCAAGTCGACAGGGACACCGGGGAGCTGTTTTTT. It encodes CASSQVDRDTGELFF.

The CDR3 DNA reads as TGTGCCAGCAGCGTAGAACAGGGCAAGAACACCGGGGAGCTGTTTTTT. Translated: CASSVEQGKNTGELFF. The chain carries TRBV9 and TRBJ2-2, with D maybe TRBD1 (6 bases). Looked up from germline, CDR1 is SGDLS and CDR2 is YYNGEE. The V end was cut by 0 bases, the J end by 1 base, with 10 bases between. The CDR3 is 16 amino acids.

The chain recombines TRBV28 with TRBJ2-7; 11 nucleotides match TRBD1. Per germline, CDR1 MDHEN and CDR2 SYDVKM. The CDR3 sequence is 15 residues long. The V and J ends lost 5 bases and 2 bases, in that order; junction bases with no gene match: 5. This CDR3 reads CASSTPGQGAYEQYF. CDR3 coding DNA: TGTGCCAGCAGTACCCCGGGACAGGGGGCCTACGAGCAGTACTTC. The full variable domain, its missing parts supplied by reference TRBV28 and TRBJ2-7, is DVKVTQSSRYLVKRTGEKVFLECVQDMDHENMFWYRQDPGLGLRLIYFSYDVKMKEKGDIPEGYSVSREKKERFSLILESASTNQTSMYLCASSTPGQGAYEQYFGPGTRLTVT.

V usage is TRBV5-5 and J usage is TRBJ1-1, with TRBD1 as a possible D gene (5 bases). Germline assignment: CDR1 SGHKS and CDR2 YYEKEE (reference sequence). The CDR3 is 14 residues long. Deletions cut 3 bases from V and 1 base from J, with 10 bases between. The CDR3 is CASSWGRTNTEAFF. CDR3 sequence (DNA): TGTGCCAGCAGCTGGGGACGGACGAACACTGAAGCTTTCTTT.

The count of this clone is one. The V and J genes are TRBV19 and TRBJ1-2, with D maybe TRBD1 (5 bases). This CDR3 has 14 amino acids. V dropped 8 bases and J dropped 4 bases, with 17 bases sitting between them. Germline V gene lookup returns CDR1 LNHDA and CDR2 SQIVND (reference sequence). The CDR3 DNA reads TGTGCCAGTCTTACCGGGGCCGGAACCTATGGCTACACCTTC. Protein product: CASLTGAGTYGYTF.

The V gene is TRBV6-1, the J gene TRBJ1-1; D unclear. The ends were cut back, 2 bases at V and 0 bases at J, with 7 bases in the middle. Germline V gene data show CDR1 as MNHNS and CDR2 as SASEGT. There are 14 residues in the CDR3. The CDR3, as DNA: TGTGCCAGCAGTGAATCGCCGATGAACACTGAAGCTTTCTTT. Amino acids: CASSESPMNTEAFF.

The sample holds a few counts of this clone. The CDR3 loop is CASSQAWGQGYEQYF. The DNA for the CDR3 is TGTGCCAGCAGCCAAGCGTGGGGACAGGGGTACGAGCAGTACTTC. The chain couples TRBV14 to TRBJ2-7, with 10 positions matching TRBD1. Trimming removed 1 base from V and 4 bases from J; junction bases left unmatched: 4. The CDR3 consists of 15 residues. Germline CDR1 reads SGHDN; CDR2 reads FVKESK. Full variable domain (rest looked up from reference TRBV14 and TRBJ2-7): EAGVTQFPSHSVIEKGQTVTLRCDPISGHDNLYWYRRVMGKEIKFLLHFVKESKQDESGMPNNRFLAERTGGTYSTLKVQPAELEDSGVYFCASSQAWGQGYEQYFGPGTRLTVT.

The CDR3 DNA reads TGTGCCAGCCATGCCGGGACTAACGGTTGGGAGCAGTACTTC. As protein: CASHAGTNGWEQYF. This rearrangement joins TRBV28 to TRBJ2-7, with 7 nucleotides matching TRBD2. Germline CDR1 is MDHEN and CDR2 is SYDVKM. J was trimmed by 7 bases and V by 8 bases; bases with no gene match: 14. The CDR3 runs to 14 residues.

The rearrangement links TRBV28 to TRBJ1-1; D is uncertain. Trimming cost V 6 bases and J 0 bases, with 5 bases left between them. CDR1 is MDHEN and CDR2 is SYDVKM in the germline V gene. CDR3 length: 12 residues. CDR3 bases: TGTGCCAGCAGCGTATTGAACACTGAAGCTTTCTTT. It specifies CASSVLNTEAFF.

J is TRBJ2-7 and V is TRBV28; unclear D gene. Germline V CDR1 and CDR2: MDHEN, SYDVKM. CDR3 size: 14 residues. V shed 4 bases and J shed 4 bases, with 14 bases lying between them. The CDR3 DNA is TGTGCCAGCAGTTGGTTAGAAAGGTTGTACGAGCAGTACTTC. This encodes CASSWLERLYEQYF.

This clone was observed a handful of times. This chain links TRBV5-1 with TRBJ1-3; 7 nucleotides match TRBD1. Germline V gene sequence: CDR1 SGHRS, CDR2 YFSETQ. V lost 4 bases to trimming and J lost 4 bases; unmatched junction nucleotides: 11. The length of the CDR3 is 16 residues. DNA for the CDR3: TGCGCCAGCAGCCCCGGTGGCAGGGGGGGCGGAAACACCATATATTTT. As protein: CASSPGGRGGGNTIYF.

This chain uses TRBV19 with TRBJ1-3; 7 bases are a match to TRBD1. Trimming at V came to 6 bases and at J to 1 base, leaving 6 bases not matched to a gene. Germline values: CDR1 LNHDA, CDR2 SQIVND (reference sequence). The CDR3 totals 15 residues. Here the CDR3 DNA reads TGTGCCAGTAGGGATCCGGGACAGTCTGGAAACACCATATATTTT. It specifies CASRDPGQSGNTIYF.